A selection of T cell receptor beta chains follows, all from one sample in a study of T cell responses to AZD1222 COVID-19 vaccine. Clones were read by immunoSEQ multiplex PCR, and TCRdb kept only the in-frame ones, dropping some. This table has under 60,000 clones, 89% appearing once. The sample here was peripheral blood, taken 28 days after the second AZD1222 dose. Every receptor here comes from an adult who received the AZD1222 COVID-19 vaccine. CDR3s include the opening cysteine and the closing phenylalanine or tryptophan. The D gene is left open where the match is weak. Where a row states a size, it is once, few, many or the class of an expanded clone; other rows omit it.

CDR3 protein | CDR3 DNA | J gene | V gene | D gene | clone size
CASSPVGQKITYEQYF | TGTGCCAGCTCACCGGTGGGACAGAAAATTACCTACGAGCAGTACTTC | TRBJ2-7 | TRBV18 | TRBD1 | NA
CASSDGMGLAPAYEQYF | TGTGCCAGCAGTGACGGGATGGGACTAGCGCCAGCCTACGAGCAGTACTTC | TRBJ2-7 | TRBV27 | TRBD2 | NA
CASSFRTDAFF | TGTGCCAGCAGTTTCAGGACAGACGCTTTCTTT | TRBJ1-1 | TRBV12-3/TRBV12-4 | NA | NA
CASSGQGIGVNEKLFF | TGTGCCAGCAGCGGACAGGGGATAGGAGTCAATGAAAAACTGTTTTTT | TRBJ1-4 | TRBV5-6 | TRBD1 | NA
CASSETSGSQETQYF | TGTGCCAGCAGTGAGACTAGCGGGAGCCAAGAGACCCAGTACTTC | TRBJ2-5 | TRBV6-1 | TRBD2 | NA
CASSPQSGYGYTF | TGCGCCAGCAGCCCCCAGTCAGGCTATGGCTACACCTTC | TRBJ1-2 | TRBV4-1 | NA | NA
CSVLQGDQETQYF | TGCAGCGTTCTGCAGGGGGACCAAGAGACCCAGTACTTC | TRBJ2-5 | TRBV29-1 | TRBD1 | NA
CASSFTSGETQYF | TGTGCCAGCAGTTTCACTAGCGGAGAGACCCAGTACTTC | TRBJ2-5 | TRBV12-3/TRBV12-4 | TRBD2 | NA
CASSLVLRYEQYF | TGTGCCAGCAGCTTAGTTCTGAGGTACGAGCAGTACTTC | TRBJ2-7 | TRBV7-2 | NA | NA
CASSEGIGDSGNTIYF | TGTGCCAGCAGTGAAGGTATTGGGGATTCTGGAAACACCATATATTTT | TRBJ1-3 | TRBV6-1 | NA | NA
CASSLVPGLGTEAFF | TGTGCCAGCAGCTTAGTCCCAGGGTTGGGTACTGAAGCTTTCTTT | TRBJ1-1 | TRBV7-3 | NA | NA
CASSRSGGAADTQYF | TGTGCCAGCAGTCGCAGCGGGGGGGCCGCAGATACGCAGTATTTT | TRBJ2-3 | TRBV6-4 | TRBD2 | NA
CSGRDNKAEQYF | TGCAGCGGACGGGACAATAAGGCCGAGCAGTACTTC | TRBJ2-7 | TRBV29-1 | NA | NA
CASSTAAGTGIPYGYTF | TGTGCCAGCAGCACAGCCGCCGGGACAGGTATACCCTATGGCTACACCTTC | TRBJ1-2 | TRBV28 | TRBD1 | NA
CASSLTGGQGSYEQYF | TGTGCCAGCAGCTTAACGGGGGGACAGGGATCCTACGAGCAGTACTTC | TRBJ2-7 | TRBV7-3 | TRBD1 | NA
CASSLVGRGGYEQYF | TGTGCCAGCAGCTTAGTTGGCAGGGGGGGCTACGAGCAGTACTTC | TRBJ2-7 | TRBV13 | NA | once
CASRPLSTEAFF | TGTGCCAGCCGCCCTCTCAGCACTGAAGCTTTCTTT | TRBJ1-1 | TRBV7-9 | NA | few
CASSVRAGGQPQHF | TGTGCCAGTAGTGTCAGGGCCGGAGGACAGCCCCAGCATTTT | TRBJ1-5 | TRBV19 | NA | NA
CASSLHMVANEKLFF | TGTGCCAGCAGCTTACATATGGTGGCTAATGAAAAACTGTTTTTT | TRBJ1-4 | TRBV7-2 | NA | NA
CASSSTGTSEYEQYF | TGTGCCAGCAGTTCAACCGGGACTAGCGAATACGAGCAGTACTTC | TRBJ2-7 | TRBV28 | TRBD2 | NA
CASTLLAGSNEQFF | TGTGCCAGTACCCTACTAGCGGGGTCCAATGAGCAGTTCTTC | TRBJ2-1 | TRBV19 | TRBD2 | NA
CASAKGLAATQETQYF | TGTGCCAGCGCCAAGGGACTAGCGGCCACCCAAGAGACCCAGTACTTC | TRBJ2-5 | TRBV19 | TRBD2 | NA
CASSLSGNEQYF | TGTGCCAGCAGTTTATCCGGGAACGAGCAGTACTTC | TRBJ2-7 | TRBV28 | NA | NA
CASSFRTGIDEQYF | TGTGCCAGCAGCTTTCGGACAGGGATCGACGAGCAGTACTTC | TRBJ2-7 | TRBV7-9 | TRBD1 | NA
CASGLAPGVSTEAFF | TGTGCTAGTGGTTTGGCTCCAGGGGTGAGTACTGAAGCTTTCTTT | TRBJ1-1 | TRBV12-5 | NA | once
CASSKTGSAGNTIYF | TGTGCCAGCAGCAAAACAGGGTCGGCTGGAAACACCATATATTTT | TRBJ1-3 | TRBV7-9 | NA | NA
CASGGGVHSYEQYF | TGTGCCTCCGGCGGGGGCGTCCACTCCTACGAGCAGTACTTC | TRBJ2-7 | TRBV7-2 | NA | NA
CASSQDSRGREQYF | TGTGCCAGCAGCCAAGATAGCCGGGGACGCGAGCAGTACTTC | TRBJ2-7 | TRBV3-1/TRBV3-2 | NA | NA
CASSFWGLRETQYF | TGTGCCAGCAGCTTCTGGGGGTTAAGGGAGACCCAGTACTTC | TRBJ2-5 | TRBV5-6 | NA | once
CASSLQPPYEQYF | TGTGCCAGCAGTTTGCAACCTCCCTACGAGCAGTACTTC | TRBJ2-7 | TRBV28 | NA | NA
CASSPASGATYEQYF | TGTGCCAGCAGTCCCGCTAGCGGGGCTACCTACGAGCAGTACTTC | TRBJ2-7 | TRBV5-4 | TRBD2 | NA
CASSQAQGWGHEKLFF | TGTGCCAGCAGCCAAGCCCAGGGGTGGGGGCATGAAAAACTGTTTTTT | TRBJ1-4 | TRBV3-1/TRBV3-2 | NA | few
CASSLSADNEQFF | TGTGCCAGCAGTTTATCGGCCGATAATGAGCAGTTCTTC | TRBJ2-1 | TRBV27 | NA | NA
CASSSPTEFYNEQFF | TGTGCCAGCAGTTCCCCGACAGAGTTCTACAATGAGCAGTTCTTC | TRBJ2-1 | TRBV28 | NA | NA
CASRWGDITDTQYF | TGTGCCAGCAGATGGGGGGACATTACAGATACGCAGTATTTT | TRBJ2-3 | TRBV7-9 | NA | NA
CASSPPQGIPGELFF | TGTGCCAGCAGCCCTCCACAGGGGATCCCCGGGGAGCTGTTTTTT | TRBJ2-2 | TRBV7-6 | TRBD1 | NA
CASSLSGRSLEAFF | TGTGCCAGCAGCTTATCGGGCAGGTCTCTTGAAGCTTTCTTT | TRBJ1-1 | TRBV7-9 | NA | NA
CASSPTGIGNQPQHF | TGTGCCAGCAGTCCCACGGGGATCGGGAATCAGCCCCAGCATTTT | TRBJ1-5 | TRBV6-5 | NA | NA
CASRSRTGGVSRQHF | TGTGCCAGCAGATCGAGGACAGGGGGTGTAAGCCGGCAGCATTTT | TRBJ1-5 | TRBV27 | TRBD1 | NA
CASSVGWNEAFF | TGTGCCAGCAGTGTCGGATGGAATGAAGCTTTCTTT | TRBJ1-1 | TRBV2 | NA | NA
CASSVSGGSTDTQYF | TGTGCCAGCAGCGTATCAGGCGGGAGTACAGATACGCAGTATTTT | TRBJ2-3 | TRBV9 | TRBD2 | NA
CASSEWGRSNGEQFF | TGTGCCAGCAGTGAATGGGGGAGAAGCAATGGTGAGCAGTTCTTC | TRBJ2-1 | TRBV6-1 | NA | NA
CASSSGLGANTEAFF | TGTGCCAGCAGCTCGGGTCTGGGAGCGAACACTGAAGCTTTCTTT | TRBJ1-1 | TRBV7-9 | NA | NA
CASTKRAWTEGASPLHF | TGTGCCAGCACTAAGCGAGCGTGGACAGAGGGTGCGTCACCCCTCCACTTT | TRBJ1-6 | TRBV11-2 | NA | NA
CASSEARGGQGAHEQYF | TGTGCCAGCAGTGAAGCGCGGGGGGGACAGGGGGCCCACGAGCAGTACTTC | TRBJ2-7 | TRBV2 | TRBD1 | NA
CASTTGTGTGGEQFF | TGTGCCAGCACCACGGGGACAGGGACTGGGGGGGAGCAGTTCTTC | TRBJ2-1 | TRBV27 | TRBD1 | NA